These T cell receptor beta chains were read from a single sample in a study of cytomegalovirus exposure and HLA in healthy donors. Using immunoSEQ multiplex PCR, the repertoire was profiled, and TCRdb retains in-frame clones only, with some absent. The table includes approximately 82,000 clones, 9.5% to 13% detected once. The source material was PBMCs. The receptors were gathered from a man in his fifties or sixties in good health and CMV-seropositive. Each CDR3 is given with its conserved first and last residue. A D gene is named only where the DNA matches it firmly. Rows may omit the clone size; those that give it use once, few, many or a size class.

size,J,D,V,CDR3,DNA
few,TRBJ1-5,.,TRBV5-6,CASTRLTLSNQPQHF,TGTGCCAGCACCCGGCTGACACTTAGCAATCAGCCCCAGCATTTT
few,TRBJ2-2,.,TRBV5-1,CASSLALNTGELFF,TGCGCCAGCAGCTTGGCCTTGAACACCGGGGAGCTGTTTTTT
few,TRBJ2-1,.,TRBV13,CASSLGGPYNEQFF,TGTGCCAGCAGTCTCGGGGGGCCTTACAATGAGCAGTTCTTC
.,TRBJ2-2,.,TRBV4-1,CASSYLRQTGELFF,TGCGCCAGCAGCTACCTGCGGCAGACCGGGGAGCTGTTTTTT
few,TRBJ2-1,.,TRBV5-6,CASSLVNPLSYNEQFF,TGTGCCAGCAGCTTGGTAAATCCCCTCTCCTACAATGAGCAGTTCTTC
.,TRBJ2-1,TRBD2,TRBV5-1,CASSSTSGTNEQFF,TGCGCCAGCAGCTCGACTAGCGGGACCAATGAGCAGTTCTTC
few,TRBJ1-1,.,TRBV11-2,CASSFRGLQNTEAFF,TGTGCCAGCAGCTTCAGGGGCCTACAGAACACTGAAGCTTTCTTT
few,TRBJ2-1,TRBD2,TRBV11-2,CASSHELAGYNEQFF,TGTGCCAGCAGCCACGAACTAGCGGGGTACAATGAGCAGTTCTTC
few,TRBJ1-2,TRBD1,TRBV6-4,CASSDTWTGINGYTF,TGTGCCAGCAGTGACACCTGGACAGGGATTAATGGCTACACCTTC
few,TRBJ2-3,TRBD1,TRBV5-3,CARKDPQGAGTDTQYF,TGTGCCAGAAAGGACCCTCAGGGGGCGGGCACAGATACGCAGTATTTT
few,TRBJ2-3,.,TRBV5-8,CASSSGQRKSTDTQYF,TGTGCCAGCAGCAGTGGACAACGAAAGAGCACAGATACGCAGTATTTT
few,TRBJ2-1,TRBD2,TRBV7-6,CASSSLAGDNNEQFF,TGTGCCAGCAGCTCCTTAGCGGGAGACAACAATGAGCAGTTCTTC
.,TRBJ1-2,TRBD1,TRBV27,CASSSENRGNYGYTF,TGTGCCAGCAGTTCCGAGAACAGGGGGAACTATGGCTACACCTTC
few,TRBJ2-3,TRBD2,TRBV9,CASSVGSSGRQDTQYF,TGTGCCAGCAGCGTAGGGTCTAGCGGTAGACAAGATACGCAGTATTTT
few,TRBJ1-1,.,TRBV5-1,CASSLRVASKDTEAFF,TGCGCCAGCAGCTTGCGGGTAGCTTCGAAGGACACTGAAGCTTTCTTT
few,TRBJ1-6,.,TRBV5-1,CASSSQGPGSPLHF,TGCGCCAGCAGCTCACAGGGCCCCGGTTCACCCCTCCACTTT
few,TRBJ1-5,.,TRBV15,CATSREGGQGNQPQHF,TGTGCCACCAGCAGAGAAGGTGGGCAGGGGAACCAGCCCCAGCATTTT
.,TRBJ1-4,.,TRBV4-1,CASNRFQNEKLFF,TGCGCCAGCAACAGGTTTCAAAATGAAAAACTGTTTTTT
.,TRBJ1-3,.,TRBV13,CASSLRGVSGNTIYF,TGTGCCAGCAGCCTTCGGGGGGTCTCTGGAAACACCATATATTTT
few,TRBJ1-1,TRBD1,TRBV6-6,CASSRDRGEAFF,TGTGCCAGCAGTCGGGACAGGGGTGAAGCTTTCTTT
.,TRBJ1-5,.,TRBV28,CASRIGGDQPQHF,TGTGCCAGCAGGATAGGGGGTGATCAGCCCCAGCATTTT
few,TRBJ1-1,TRBD1,TRBV5-6,CASSSLTGGTEAFF,TGTGCCAGCAGCTCCCTGACAGGGGGCACTGAAGCTTTCTTT
.,TRBJ1-2,TRBD1,TRBV28,CASSLDRQGAQGYTF,TGTGCCAGCAGTTTAGATCGACAGGGGGCGCAAGGCTACACCTTC
few,TRBJ2-3,.,TRBV4-2,CASSQDLAKDTQYF,TGTGCCAGCAGCCAAGACCTAGCGAAGGATACGCAGTATTTT
.,TRBJ2-2,TRBD2,TRBV19,CASSRGLAGELFF,TGTGCCAGTAGTCGGGGACTAGCTGGGGAGCTGTTTTTT
.,TRBJ1-6,.,TRBV4-1,CASSQEGSRSSPLHF,TGCGCCAGCAGCCAAGAAGGTAGCCGGTCCTCACCCCTCCACTTT
.,TRBJ2-2,.,TRBV28,CASRLIRRGPGELFF,TGTGCCAGCAGGTTAATTCGCAGGGGTCCCGGGGAGCTGTTTTTT
few,TRBJ2-1,TRBD2,TRBV28,CASSLAGEGYNEQFF,TGTGCCAGCAGCCTAGCGGGAGAAGGCTACAATGAGCAGTTCTTC
.,TRBJ1-5,.,TRBV28,CASSFLGGRDQPQHF,TGTGCCAGCAGTTTCCTGGGGGGTCGGGATCAGCCCCAGCATTTT
few,TRBJ2-3,.,TRBV21-1,CASRAPQGGTDTQYF,TGTGCCAGCAGGGCCCCACAGGGGGGCACAGATACGCAGTATTTT
.,TRBJ1-5,.,TRBV7-8,CASSLRQGTQPQHF,TGTGCCAGCAGCTTACGGCAGGGCACTCAGCCCCAGCATTTT
.,TRBJ2-5,TRBD2,TRBV5-4,CASSLWRLAGGREETQYF,TGTGCCAGCAGCTTGTGGCGCCTAGCGGGGGGGCGGGAAGAGACCCAGTACTTC
.,TRBJ2-3,TRBD2,TRBV4-2,CASSQGARAGVGDTQYF,TGTGCCAGCAGCCAAGGGGCCCGGGCGGGAGTAGGAGATACGCAGTATTTT
few,TRBJ2-4,.,TRBV7-2,CASSLGGVWGPLAKNIQYF,TGTGCCAGCAGCTTAGGTGGTGTTTGGGGGCCACTAGCCAAAAACATTCAGTACTTC
few,TRBJ2-1,TRBD2,TRBV19,CASSPRGTSGGNNEQFF,TGTGCCAGTAGTCCGCGAGGGACTAGCGGGGGGAACAATGAGCAGTTCTTC
few,TRBJ2-5,.,TRBV30,CAWSTGGETQYF,TGTGCCTGGAGTACCGGAGGTGAGACCCAGTACTTC
few,TRBJ1-5,TRBD1,TRBV5-8,CASSNRARATGGPNQPQHF,TGTGCCAGCAGCAACCGAGCAAGGGCAACAGGGGGCCCCAATCAGCCCCAGCATTTT
.,TRBJ2-1,TRBD1,TRBV7-3,CASSVSRDSNEQFF,TGTGCCAGCAGCGTTAGCAGGGACAGCAATGAGCAGTTCTTC
.,TRBJ1-5,TRBD1,TRBV7-9,CASSWGQGNQPQHF,TGTGCCAGCAGCTGGGGACAGGGCAATCAGCCCCAGCATTTT
few,TRBJ2-1,TRBD2,TRBV6-5,CASSYFSGGPGNEQFF,TGTGCCAGCAGTTACTTTAGCGGGGGGCCGGGAAATGAGCAGTTCTTC
.,TRBJ1-2,.,TRBV30,CASPGNPYGYTF,TGTGCCTCACCCGGGAATCCCTATGGCTACACCTTC
.,TRBJ2-7,TRBD2,TRBV5-6,CASSPMASGRSYEQYF,TGTGCCAGCAGCCCAATGGCTAGCGGGAGGTCCTACGAGCAGTACTTC
few,TRBJ1-2,TRBD1,TRBV4-2,CASSQGQVDYGYTF,TGTGCCAGCAGCCAGGGACAGGTCGACTATGGCTACACCTTC